The clone carrying this T cell receptor (beta chain) has only one observation. The data were obtained in a study of blood T cell repertoires in COVID-19. J lost 5 bases, V lost 7 bases, and 9 bases had no gene match. Germline CDR1 SNHLY, CDR2 FYNNEI. This CDR3 has 16 amino acids. Clones were read by immunoSEQ multiplex PCR, and TCRdb kept only the in-frame ones, dropping some. This sample has about 220,000 clones, with roughly 89% found just once. The chain carries TRBV2 and TRBJ2-5; 14 positions match TRBD2. The origin of this receptor is a woman between 35 and 50 years old with acute COVID-19. Sequences were obtained from PBMCs or T cells enriched from blood (not recorded which). CDR3 coding DNA: TGTGCCAGCACTGAGACTAGCGGGGGGGCCGGGGAGACCCAGTACTTC. Its protein product is CASTETSGGAGETQYF.